Below, 9 T cell receptor beta chains from the same sample are listed, as sequenced in a study of metastatic and nonmetastatic thyroid tumors. Every patient underwent thyroid surgery untreated. TCRdb reanalyzed the PCR reads via MiXCR. The sample includes more than 70,000 clones, less than 10% of them seen just once. The sample consisted of blood. Receptors were obtained from a female donor with papillary thyroid cancer or a benign thyroid nodule (not recorded which). Some clones in this sample may be carry-over from other donors' samples.

This clone was seen repeatedly, ten times or more. V and J are TRBV30 and TRBJ1-2, with TRBD1 matching 8 bases. This CDR3 has 14 amino acids. J gave up 1 base and V 2 bases, and 3 bases lay outside the gene matches. Germline lookup yields CDR1 GTSNPN and CDR2 SVGIG (reference sequence). CDR3 coding DNA: TGTGCCTGGAGTACAGGGGGGAGTAACTATGGCTACACCTTC. Translation gives CAWSTGGSNYGYTF.

This clone was found many times. The chain couples TRBV12-5 to TRBJ2-2; D tentatively reads TRBD1 or TRBD2 (6 bases each). The V gene's germline CDR1 is LGHNT and CDR2 FRNRAP. The CDR3 has 11 residues. The V and J ends lost 6 bases and 9 bases respectively, with 8 bases between them. This chain's CDR3 is CASGGGRELFF. The DNA for the CDR3 is TGTGCTAGTGGGGGGGGCCGGGAGCTGTTTTTT.

This clone appeared a few times. The J gene is TRBJ1-1, the V gene TRBV29-1; D remains ambiguous. From germline, CDR1 is SQVTM and CDR2 ANQGSEA. CDR3 length: 15 residues. V was shortened by 4 bases and J by 1 base, with 16 bases between the two germline ends. DNA of the CDR3: TGCAGCGTTGCCCCCAACAGCTTTCCGAACACTGAAGCTTTCTTT. Translation gives CSVAPNSFPNTEAFF.

This clone occurred many times. This chain joins TRBV7-8 and TRBJ2-6, with D uncertain. The CDR3 length is 15 residues. Looked up from germline, CDR1 is SGHVS and CDR2 is FQNEAQ. V lost 2 bases and J lost 1, with 6 bases in between. Here the CDR3 DNA reads TGTGCCAGCAGCTTATTCCGTTCTGGGGCCAACGTCCTGACTTTC. Encoded protein: CASSLFRSGANVLTF.

The table lists this clone with a few counts. CDR3 sequence reads: CASSPGDTGDLFF. As DNA, the CDR3 is TGTGCCAGCAGCCCGGGGGACACCGGCGATCTGTTTTTT. The gene calls are TRBV6-2 or TRBV6-3 and TRBJ2-2; either TRBD1 or TRBD2 may supply D (6 bases each). Germline V gives CDR1 MNHEY, CDR2 SVGEGT. V gave up 6 bases and J gave up 14 bases, with 19 bases separating them. The CDR3 totals 13 residues.

This clone was counted ten times or more. For the CDR3, the DNA is TGTGCCAGCAGCAACAGGCGGGGCAATGAGCAGTTCTTC. Translation gives CASSNRRGNEQFF. The chain joins TRBV6-1 to TRBJ2-1, with D maybe TRBD2 (6 bases). CDR1 is MNHNS and CDR2 is SASEGT in the germline V gene. V gave up 6 bases and J gave up 6 bases, with 12 bases separating them. This CDR3 is 13 amino acids long.

Concerning this clone itself: A read error may be the cause here, since a much bigger clone is one base away. The chain recombines TRBV5-4 with TRBJ2-2; D possibly matches TRBD1 or TRBD2 (6 bases each). Germline V CDR1 and CDR2: SGHNT, YYREEE (reference sequence). CDR3 length: 12 residues. V lost 6 bases to trimming and J lost 6 bases, with 9 bases between them. The CDR3 spells CASMRGAGELFF. The DNA for the CDR3 is TGTGCCAGCATGAGGGGGGCCGGGGAGCTGTTTTTT.

In its sample, this clone was seen many times. The gene calls are TRBV7-2 and TRBJ2-1, with 11 bases identical to TRBD1. Per the germline V gene, CDR1 is SGHTA and CDR2 is FQGNSA. CDR3 size: 14 residues. V trimming: 4 bases; J trimming: 7 bases; junction bases outside the gene matches: 3. The CDR3 region has the DNA TGTGCCAGCAGCTCTGGACAGGGGGCTAATGAGCAGTTCTTC. The encoded protein is CASSSGQGANEQFF.

This clone has only a few counts. The rearrangement links TRBV6-5 to TRBJ1-2, with 7 bases lining up with TRBD1. Losses at the gene ends were 2 bases for V and 4 bases for J; bases not matched to a gene: 7. CDR1 MNHEY and CDR2 SVGAGI come from the germline V gene. The CDR3 is 15 amino acids. The CDR3 is CASSYTGDRGYGYTF. In DNA form, the CDR3 reads TGTGCCAGCAGTTACACAGGGGACCGGGGCTATGGCTACACCTTC.